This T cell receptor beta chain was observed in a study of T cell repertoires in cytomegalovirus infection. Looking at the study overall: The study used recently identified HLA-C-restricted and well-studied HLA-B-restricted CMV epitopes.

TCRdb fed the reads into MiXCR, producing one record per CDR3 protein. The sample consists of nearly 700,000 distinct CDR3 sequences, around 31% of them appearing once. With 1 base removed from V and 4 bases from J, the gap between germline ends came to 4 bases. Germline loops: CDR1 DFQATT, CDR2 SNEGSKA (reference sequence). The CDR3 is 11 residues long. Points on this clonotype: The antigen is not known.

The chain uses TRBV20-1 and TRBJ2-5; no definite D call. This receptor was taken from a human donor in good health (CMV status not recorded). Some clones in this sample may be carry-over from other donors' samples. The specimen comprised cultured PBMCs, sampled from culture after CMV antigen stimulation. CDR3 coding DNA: TGCAGTGCTAGAGTATTAGAGACCCAGTACTTC. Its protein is CSARVLETQYF.